The rows below give T cell receptor beta chains drawn from one sample of a study of blood T cell repertoires in COVID-19. This table comes from immunoSEQ multiplex PCR, and its TCRdb copy is limited to in-frame clones, with some not included. The sample includes approximately 390,000 clones, roughly 88% of them seen just once. The sample consisted of PBMCs or T cells enriched from blood (not recorded which). All receptors come from a middle-aged woman with acute COVID-19. Both conserved end residues are part of each CDR3. The D gene is left open where the match is weak. Where a row states a size, it is once, few, many or the class of an expanded clone; other rows omit it.

NA,TRBJ2-7,TRBD2,TRBV12-5,16,TGTGCTAGTGGTTTGGGGGGGAGGGCCGAAGCCTACGAGCAGTACTTC,CASGLGGRAEAYEQYF
NA,TRBJ1-2,NA,TRBV7-2,15,TGTGCCAGCAGCTTAGCGGGGGCCCCTAACTATGGCTACACCTTC,CASSLAGAPNYGYTF
NA,TRBJ2-1,TRBD1,TRBV24-1,18,TGTGCCACCAGTGATCCATCTGAACCGGGACAGGGCTACAATGAGCAGTTCTTC,CATSDPSEPGQGYNEQFF
NA,TRBJ1-2,NA,TRBV14,15,TGTGCCAGCAGCCCCCGCGAGGGAATAGGCTATGGCTACACCTTC,CASSPREGIGYGYTF
NA,TRBJ1-6,TRBD1,TRBV10-3,14,TGTGCCATCAGTGATTCGACAGGGGCTTCACCCCTCCACTTT,CAISDSTGASPLHF
NA,TRBJ2-4,NA,TRBV14,16,TGTGCCAGCAGTCACCCAGGACAGTTAGCCAAAAACATTCAGTACTTC,CASSHPGQLAKNIQYF
NA,TRBJ1-5,NA,TRBV2,13,TGTGCCAGCAGCGAAACTCGCAGGGAGCCCCAGCATTTT,CASSETRREPQHF
NA,TRBJ1-1,TRBD1,TRBV19,15,TGTGCCAGTAGTGGGACAGGGGTCGGCGGCACTGAAGCTTTCTTT,CASSGTGVGGTEAFF
NA,TRBJ1-1,NA,TRBV5-4,14,TGTGCCAGCAGCTTCGCACAGGGATACACTGAAGCTTTCTTT,CASSFAQGYTEAFF
once,TRBJ2-5,NA,TRBV3-1/TRBV3-2,12,TGTGCCAGCAGCCGGGCTCGAGAGACCCAGTACTTC,CASSRARETQYF
NA,TRBJ2-2,NA,TRBV9,14,TGTGCCAGCAGCGGCGTCTTGAACACCGGGGAGCTGTTTTTT,CASSGVLNTGELFF
NA,TRBJ1-2,NA,TRBV27,11,TGTGCCATCCTGACAGGAGATGGCTACACCTTC,CAILTGDGYTF
few,TRBJ1-4,NA,TRBV2,16,TGTGCCAGCAGTGAAGCGCTTGGGTGGACAGATGAAAAACTGTTTTTT,CASSEALGWTDEKLFF
NA,TRBJ2-7,NA,TRBV19,13,TGTGCCAGTAGTGCGACAGGTTCCTACGAGCAGTACTTC,CASSATGSYEQYF
once,TRBJ1-1,TRBD1,TRBV11-2,16,TGTGCCAGCAGCTTAGTGGGGGACAGGGTGAACACTGAAGCTTTCTTT,CASSLVGDRVNTEAFF
NA,TRBJ1-3,TRBD1,TRBV3-1/TRBV3-2,15,TGTGCCAGCAGCCGCGCACAGGGGTCTATTGACACCATATATTTT,CASSRAQGSIDTIYF
NA,TRBJ2-1,TRBD1,TRBV4-1,15,TGCGCCAGCAGATCCCCGGGACAGGCCGATAATGAGCAGTTCTTC,CASRSPGQADNEQFF
NA,TRBJ2-1,TRBD1,TRBV4-1,16,TGCGCCAGCAGCCGTTCAGGGGGACGCTCCTACAATGAGCAGTTCTTC,CASSRSGGRSYNEQFF
once,TRBJ1-2,NA,TRBV30,14,TGTGCCTCCGGACGGACAATAGGGGCGGATGGCTACACCTTC,CASGRTIGADGYTF
NA,TRBJ2-7,NA,TRBV3-1/TRBV3-2,11,TGTGCCAGCAGCCAAGCCTCCGAGCAGTACTTC,CASSQASEQYF
NA,TRBJ2-3,TRBD2,TRBV20-1,18,TGCAGTGCTAGTTCCGGACAGCGGGGGGGTAGAGGCACAGATACGCAGTATTTT,CSASSGQRGGRGTDTQYF